This T cell receptor beta chain was found in a study of cytomegalovirus exposure and HLA in healthy donors. Study-level findings and limits: When analyzed later, the rates of TCR association showed variation by HLA locus, with DRB1 the most and HLA-C the fewest. Listed as cytomegalovirus-associated were 150 to 200 TCR beta chains.

The PCR made use of 60 Vbeta and 13 Jbeta primers. The repertoire was sequenced with immunoSEQ multiplex PCR; TCRdb's copy has only in-frame clones and lacks some. Among 100,000 or so clones listed, roughly 80% were seen once. With regard to this clone: The antigen remains unidentified.

This clonotype was obtained from a female donor in good health and CMV-seronegative. The sequencing input was PBMCs.

The chain's CDR3 is CASTTGSGANVLTF. In nucleotides, the CDR3 is TGTGCCAGTACTACAGGGTCTGGGGCCAACGTCCTGACTTTC. The chain links TRBV19 to TRBJ2-6; the D gene is possibly TRBD1 (6 bases). V was trimmed by 7 bases and J by 1 base, leaving 8 bases between them. CDR1 and CDR2 from the germline V gene are LNHDA and SQIVND (reference sequence). CDR3 length: 14 residues.